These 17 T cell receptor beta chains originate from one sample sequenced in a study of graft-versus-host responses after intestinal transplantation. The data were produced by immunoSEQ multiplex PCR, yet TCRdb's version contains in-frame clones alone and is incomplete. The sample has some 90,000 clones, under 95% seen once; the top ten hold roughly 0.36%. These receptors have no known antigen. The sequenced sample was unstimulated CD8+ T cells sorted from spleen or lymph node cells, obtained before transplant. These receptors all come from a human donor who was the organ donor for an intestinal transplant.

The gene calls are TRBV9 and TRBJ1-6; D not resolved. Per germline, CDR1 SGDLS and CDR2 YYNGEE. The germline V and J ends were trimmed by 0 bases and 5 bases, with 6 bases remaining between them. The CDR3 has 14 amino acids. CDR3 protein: CASSVVPDNSPLHF. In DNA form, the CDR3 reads TGTGCCAGCAGCGTAGTCCCAGATAATTCACCCCTCCACTTT. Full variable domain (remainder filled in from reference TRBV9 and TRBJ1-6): DSGVTQTPKHLITATGQRVTLRCSPRSGDLSVYWYQQSLDQGLQFLIQYYNGEERAKGNILERFSAQQFPDLHSELNLSSLELGDSALYFCASSVVPDNSPLHFGNGTRLTVT.

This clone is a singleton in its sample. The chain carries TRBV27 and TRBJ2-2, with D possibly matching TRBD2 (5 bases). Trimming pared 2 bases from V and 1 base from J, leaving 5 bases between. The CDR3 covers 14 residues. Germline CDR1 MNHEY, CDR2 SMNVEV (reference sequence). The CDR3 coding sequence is TGTGCCAGCAGTTTAGAGGGGAACACCGGGGAGCTGTTTTTT. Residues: CASSLEGNTGELFF.

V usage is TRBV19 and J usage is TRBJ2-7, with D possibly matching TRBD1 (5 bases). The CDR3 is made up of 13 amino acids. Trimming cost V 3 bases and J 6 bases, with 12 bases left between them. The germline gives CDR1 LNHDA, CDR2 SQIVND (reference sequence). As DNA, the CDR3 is TGTGCCAGTAGTATTCTGCCAGGGTCCGAGCAGTACTTC. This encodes CASSILPGSEQYF.

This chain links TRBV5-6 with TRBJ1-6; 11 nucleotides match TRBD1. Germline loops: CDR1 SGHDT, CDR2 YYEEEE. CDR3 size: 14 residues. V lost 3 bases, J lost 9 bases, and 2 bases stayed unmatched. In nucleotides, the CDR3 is TGTGCCAGCAGCTATGGGACAGGGGGTTCACCCCTCCACTTT. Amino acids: CASSYGTGGSPLHF.

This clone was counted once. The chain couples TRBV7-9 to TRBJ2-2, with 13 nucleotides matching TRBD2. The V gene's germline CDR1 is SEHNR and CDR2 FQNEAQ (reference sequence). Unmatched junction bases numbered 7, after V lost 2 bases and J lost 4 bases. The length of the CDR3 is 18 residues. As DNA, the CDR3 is TGTGCCAGCAGCTTACCGCGGACTAGCGGGGGCTTCACCGGGGAGCTGTTTTTT. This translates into CASSLPRTSGGFTGELFF. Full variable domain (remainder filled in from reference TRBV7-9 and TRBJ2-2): DTGVSQNPRHKITKRGQNVTFRCDPISEHNRLYWYRQTLGQGPEFLTYFQNEAQLEKSRLLSDRFSAERPKGSFSTLEIQRTEQGDSAMYLCASSLPRTSGGFTGELFFGEGSRLTVL.

The CDR3 sequence is CASSQEVSGGSDTQYF. Here the CDR3 DNA reads TGCGCCAGCAGCCAAGAGGTTAGCGGGGGATCAGATACGCAGTATTTT. The V and J genes are TRBV4-3 and TRBJ2-3; 9 nucleotides agree with TRBD2. The length of the CDR3 is 16 residues. Trimming removed 0 bases from V and 4 bases from J; junction bases left unmatched: 5. From germline, CDR1 is LGHNA and CDR2 YSLEER.

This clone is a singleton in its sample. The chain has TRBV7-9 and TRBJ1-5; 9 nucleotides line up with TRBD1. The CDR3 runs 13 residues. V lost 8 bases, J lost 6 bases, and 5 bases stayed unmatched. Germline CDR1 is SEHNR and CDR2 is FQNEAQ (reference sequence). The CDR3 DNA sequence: TGTGCCAGCGGGACAGGGCTGTTTCAGCCCCAGCATTTT. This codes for CASGTGLFQPQHF.

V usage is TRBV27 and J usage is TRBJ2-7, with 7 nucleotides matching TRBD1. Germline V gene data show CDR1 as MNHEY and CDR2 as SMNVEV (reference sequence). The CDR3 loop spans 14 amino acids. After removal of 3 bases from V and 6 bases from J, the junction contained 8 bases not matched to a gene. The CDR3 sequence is CASSFGQVHAEQYF. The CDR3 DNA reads TGTGCCAGCAGTTTCGGACAGGTCCACGCCGAGCAGTACTTC.

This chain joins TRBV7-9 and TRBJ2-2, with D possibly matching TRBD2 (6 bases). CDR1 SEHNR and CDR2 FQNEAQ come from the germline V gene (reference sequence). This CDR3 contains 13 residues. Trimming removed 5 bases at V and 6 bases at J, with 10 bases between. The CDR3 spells CASSGRGPGELFF. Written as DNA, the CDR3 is TGTGCCAGCAGCGGGCGGGGTCCCGGGGAGCTGTTTTTT.

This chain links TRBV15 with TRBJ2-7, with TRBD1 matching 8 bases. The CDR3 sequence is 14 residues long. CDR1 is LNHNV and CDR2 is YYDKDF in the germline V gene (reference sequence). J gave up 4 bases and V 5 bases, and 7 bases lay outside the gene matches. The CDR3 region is CATSPRTGWYEQYF. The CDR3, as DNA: TGTGCCACCAGCCCGAGGACAGGGTGGTACGAGCAGTACTTC.

CDR3 coding DNA: TGCGCCAGCGGTAGATACGGGAACAATGAGCAGTTCTTC. This encodes CASGRYGNNEQFF. The chain uses TRBV5-1 and TRBJ2-1; D perhaps matches TRBD2 (5 bases). The ends were cut back, 7 bases at V and 5 bases at J, with 13 bases in the middle. The CDR3 runs to 13 residues. Per germline, CDR1 SGHRS and CDR2 YFSETQ.

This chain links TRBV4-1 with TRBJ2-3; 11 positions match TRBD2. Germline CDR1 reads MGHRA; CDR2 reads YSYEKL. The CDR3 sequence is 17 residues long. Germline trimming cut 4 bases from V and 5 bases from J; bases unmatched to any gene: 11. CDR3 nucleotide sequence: TGCGCCAGCAGCCTGATAACTAGCGGGGGCTCGGTAGATACGCAGTATTTT. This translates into CASSLITSGGSVDTQYF.

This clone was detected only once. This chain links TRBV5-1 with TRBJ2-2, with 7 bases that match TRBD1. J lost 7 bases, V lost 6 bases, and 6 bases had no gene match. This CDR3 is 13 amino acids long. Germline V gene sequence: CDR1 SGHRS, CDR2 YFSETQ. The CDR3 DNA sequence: TGCGCCAGCACCCGGACAGGCGGCGGGGAGCTGTTTTTT. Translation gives CASTRTGGGELFF.

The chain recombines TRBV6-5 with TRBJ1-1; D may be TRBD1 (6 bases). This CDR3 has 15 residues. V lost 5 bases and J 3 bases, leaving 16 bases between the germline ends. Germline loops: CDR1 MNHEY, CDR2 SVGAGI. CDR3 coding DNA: TGTGCCAGCAGTGCTGCCGCAGGGGAAGACACTGAAGCTTTCTTT. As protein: CASSAAAGEDTEAFF.

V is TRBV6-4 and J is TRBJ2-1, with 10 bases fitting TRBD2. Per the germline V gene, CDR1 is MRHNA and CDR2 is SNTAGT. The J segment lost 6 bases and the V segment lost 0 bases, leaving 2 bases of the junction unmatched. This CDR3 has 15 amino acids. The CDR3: CASSDSTSGVNEQFF. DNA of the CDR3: TGTGCCAGCAGTGACTCAACTAGCGGGGTCAATGAGCAGTTCTTC.

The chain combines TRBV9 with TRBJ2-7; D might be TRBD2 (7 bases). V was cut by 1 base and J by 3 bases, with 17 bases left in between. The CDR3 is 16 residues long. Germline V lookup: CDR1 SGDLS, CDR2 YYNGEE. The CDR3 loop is CASSVLSGGEVYEQYF. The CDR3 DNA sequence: TGTGCCAGCAGCGTATTGTCGGGGGGCGAGGTCTACGAGCAGTACTTC.

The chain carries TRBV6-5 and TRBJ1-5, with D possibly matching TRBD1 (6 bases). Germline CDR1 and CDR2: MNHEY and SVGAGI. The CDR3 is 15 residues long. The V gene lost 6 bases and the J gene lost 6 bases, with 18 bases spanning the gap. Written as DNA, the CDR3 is TGTGCCAGCAGAACATTAACAGGGTTGGGTCAGCCCCAGCATTTT. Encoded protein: CASRTLTGLGQPQHF.